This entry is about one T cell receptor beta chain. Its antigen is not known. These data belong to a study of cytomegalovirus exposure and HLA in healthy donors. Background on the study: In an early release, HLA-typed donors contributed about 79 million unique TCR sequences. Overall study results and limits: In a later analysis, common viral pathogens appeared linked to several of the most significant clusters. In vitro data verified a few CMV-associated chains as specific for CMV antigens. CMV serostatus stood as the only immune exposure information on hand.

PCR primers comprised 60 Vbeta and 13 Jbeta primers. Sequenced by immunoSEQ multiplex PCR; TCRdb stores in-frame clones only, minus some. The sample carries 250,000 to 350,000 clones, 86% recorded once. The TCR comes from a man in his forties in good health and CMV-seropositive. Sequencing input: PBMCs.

In nucleotides, the CDR3 is TGTGCCAGCAGTTTAATAAAACAGGGGGCAGGTAATGAAAAACTGTTTTTT. Residues: CASSLIKQGAGNEKLFF. The J gene is TRBJ1-4, the V gene TRBV28; 9 nucleotides match TRBD1. The V and J ends lost 2 bases and 4 bases, in that order; junction bases with no gene match: 8. Germline V gene sequence: CDR1 MDHEN, CDR2 SYDVKM. The CDR3 length is 17 residues.